The 13 T cell receptor beta chains reported below all come from one sample, sequenced in a study of lymphopenia after photon versus proton radiotherapy. The data were produced by immunoSEQ multiplex PCR, yet TCRdb's version contains in-frame clones alone and is incomplete. The sample has about 25,000 clones; 87% are singletons. Sequences were derived from peripheral blood, sampled from a patient treated with photon-based radiotherapy. All receptors derive from a man between 45 and 60 years old with gastric cancer.

The chain employs TRBV4-3 and TRBJ1-2; D may be TRBD1 (5 bases). The CDR3 covers 14 residues. With 4 bases removed from V and 8 bases from J, the gap between germline ends came to 17 bases. CDR1 LGHNA and CDR2 YSLEER come from the germline V gene. The CDR3: CASSPGRVVGGYTF. The CDR3 DNA sequence: TGCGCCAGCAGCCCCGGCAGGGTTGTTGGGGGCTACACCTTC.

The V call is TRBV15, the J call TRBJ2-5; 10 nucleotides agree with TRBD1. Germline CDR1 reads LNHNV; CDR2 reads YYDKDF (reference sequence). The J segment lost 5 bases and the V segment lost 3 bases, leaving 3 bases of the junction unmatched. This CDR3 is built from 14 residues. CDR3 DNA sequence: TGTGCCACCAGCAGCGGGACAGGGGATGAGACCCAGTACTTC. The encoded protein is CATSSGTGDETQYF.

Sample share makes this clone medium-sized. The chain couples TRBV19 to TRBJ1-2; no definite D call. Germline CDR1 LNHDA, CDR2 SQIVND (reference sequence). The CDR3 extends over 12 amino acids. Deletions cut 4 bases from V and 4 bases from J, with 7 bases between. This CDR3 reads CASSKLVYGYTF. The DNA for the CDR3 is TGTGCCAGTAGTAAACTAGTCTATGGCTACACCTTC. Combining the CDR3 with reference TRBV19 and TRBJ1-2 gives the whole variable domain DGGITQSPKYLFRKEGQNVTLSCEQNLNHDAMYWYRQDPGQGLRLIYYSQIVNDFQKGDIAEGYSVSREKKESFPLTVTSAQKNPTAFYLCASSKLVYGYTFGSGTRLTVV.

The chain employs TRBV5-5 and TRBJ2-3; TRBD2 aligns across 10 bases. Germline V CDR1 and CDR2: SGHKS, YYEKEE (reference sequence). J gave up 2 bases and V 3 bases, and 6 bases lay outside the gene matches. The CDR3 is 16 residues long. CDR3: CASSSLLAGITDTQYF. The DNA for the CDR3 is TGTGCCAGCAGCTCTTTACTAGCGGGGATCACAGATACGCAGTATTTT.

The rearrangement joins TRBV11-2 to TRBJ1-3; 7 nucleotides line up with TRBD1. V trimming: 4 bases; J trimming: 2 bases; junction bases outside the gene matches: 2. Germline V gene lookup returns CDR1 SGHAT and CDR2 FQNNGV. The CDR3 spans 14 residues. The CDR3 nucleotides read TGTGCCAGCAGCTCCGACAGGGCTGGAAACACCATATATTTT. Its protein product is CASSSDRAGNTIYF. Full variable domain (rest looked up from reference TRBV11-2 and TRBJ1-3): EAGVAQSPRYKIIEKRQSVAFWCNPISGHATLYWYQQILGQGPKLLIQFQNNGVVDDSQLPKDRFSAERLKGVDSTLKIQPAKLEDSAVYLCASSSDRAGNTIYFGEGSWLTVV.

The genes are TRBV7-6 and TRBJ2-3; no firm D call. CDR3 size: 15 residues. Germline CDR1 SGHVS, CDR2 FNYEAQ. V was trimmed by 2 bases and J by 5 bases, leaving 14 bases between them. CDR3 loop: CASSLSPYSLDTQYF. The CDR3 nucleotides are TGTGCCAGCAGCTTATCCCCCTACAGCTTAGATACGCAGTATTTT.

The chain links TRBV18 to TRBJ2-2; 9 bases match TRBD1. This CDR3 is 15 amino acids long. With 3 bases clipped from V and 5 bases from J, the junction kept 4 bases outside the gene matches. Germline V gives CDR1 KGHSH, CDR2 LQKENI. This CDR3 reads CASSPPQGATGELFF. CDR3 DNA sequence: TGTGCCAGCTCACCCCCACAGGGGGCTACCGGGGAGCTGTTTTTT.

The V and J genes are TRBV5-4 and TRBJ1-2, with a possible D match to TRBD1 (5 bases). There are 14 residues in the CDR3. The germline gives CDR1 SGHNT, CDR2 YYREEE (reference sequence). V shed 0 bases and J shed 8 bases, with 14 bases lying between them. In nucleotides, the CDR3 is TGTGCCAGCAGCTTGGTCAGGGACGTCCAAGGCTACACCTTC. Translating gives CASSLVRDVQGYTF.

This clone was found once. The rearrangement uses TRBV10-2 and TRBJ2-3; tentative D call: TRBD1 (5 bases). V shed 8 bases and J shed 0 bases, with 12 bases lying between them. Per the germline V gene, CDR1 is WSHSY and CDR2 is SAAADI. The CDR3 extends over 14 amino acids. The CDR3 DNA follows: TGCGCCAGCGGAGACAGTTCTAGCACAGATACGCAGTATTTT. It codes for CASGDSSSTDTQYF.

The chain carries TRBV5-1 and TRBJ1-5; 7 positions agree with TRBD1. CDR3 length equals 14 residues. CDR1 and CDR2 from the germline V gene are SGHRS and YFSETQ. The V and J ends lost 4 bases and 8 bases, in that order; junction bases with no gene match: 9. CDR3 bases: TGCGCCAGCAGCCTGGGACAGTGGGGTGAGCCCCAGCATTTT. This translates into CASSLGQWGEPQHF.

V and J are TRBV7-2 and TRBJ2-5; D not certain. The V and J ends lost 3 bases and 3 bases respectively, with 8 bases between them. CDR3 length: 13 amino acids. Germline CDR1 and CDR2: SGHTA and FQGNSA. CDR3 nucleotide sequence: TGTGCCAGCAGCTTGGGCGCAAAAGAGACCCAGTACTTC. As protein: CASSLGAKETQYF.

This clone showed up just once. Here the CDR3 reads CASSLVVGKTWSGANVLTF. CDR3 in DNA: TGTGCCAGCAGCTTAGTAGTAGGGAAAACTTGGTCTGGGGCCAACGTCCTGACTTTC. The chain has TRBV7-8 and TRBJ2-6; D is uncertain. Trimming cost V 1 base and J 1 base, with 17 bases left between them. The CDR3 is 19 residues long. Germline V gene data show CDR1 as SGHVS and CDR2 as FQNEAQ.

The rearrangement uses TRBV11-2 and TRBJ1-1; weak D call: TRBD1 (5 bases). This CDR3 is 14 amino acids long. V was shortened by 4 bases and J by 5 bases, with 14 bases between the two germline ends. Looked up from germline, CDR1 is SGHAT and CDR2 is FQNNGV. The CDR3 nucleotides read TGTGCCAGCAGCTCACGACCCAGGGAGACTGAAGCTTTCTTT. Translated: CASSSRPRETEAFF.